The 12 T cell receptor beta chains presented below share a single source sample, sequenced in a study of blood T cell repertoires in COVID-19. Sequencing was performed with immunoSEQ multiplex PCR; in TCRdb, only in-frame clones are kept and a portion is missing. The sample shows 100,000 to 120,000 clones, 65% to 80% of them seen only once. Material: peripheral blood. The receptors come from an older woman with acute or convalescent COVID-19.

The chain joins TRBV29-1 to TRBJ1-1; TRBD1 matches at 8 bases. The germline CDR1 and CDR2 sequences are SQVTM and ANQGSEA. Unmatched junction bases numbered 8, after V lost 7 bases and J lost 1 base. The CDR3 spans 14 residues. CDR3 sequence reads: CSATIGQGNTEAFF. CDR3 bases: TGCAGCGCAACGATAGGACAGGGGAACACTGAAGCTTTCTTT.

The chain recombines TRBV7-2 with TRBJ2-7, with 7 bases matching TRBD1. Germline loops: CDR1 SGHTA, CDR2 FQGNSA. The CDR3 contains 14 residues. Trimming cost V 1 base and J 5 bases; bases outside gene matches: 5. CDR3 nucleotides: TGTGCCAGCAGCTTAGAGACAGGGAGCAACGAGCAGTACTTC. Amino acids: CASSLETGSNEQYF.

The chain links TRBV29-1 to TRBJ1-5, with 9 positions matching TRBD1. Looked up from germline, CDR1 is SQVTM and CDR2 is ANQGSEA. Trimming took 4 bases from V and 6 from J; bases not matched to a gene: 7. The CDR3 has 14 amino acids. The CDR3, as DNA: TGCAGCGTTGCAGTGGACAGGGGTTCTCAGCCCCAGCATTTT. It specifies CSVAVDRGSQPQHF.

This clone was recorded once. The V and J genes are TRBV29-1 and TRBJ1-3; no firm D call. The CDR3 covers 14 residues. Germline V lookup: CDR1 SQVTM, CDR2 ANQGSEA. The V gene lost 4 bases and the J gene lost 4 bases, with 14 bases spanning the gap. The CDR3 reads CSVVHREAGNTIYF. The CDR3, as DNA: TGCAGCGTTGTGCATCGAGAGGCCGGAAACACCATATATTTT.

V is TRBV4-1 and J is TRBJ2-7; possible D gene TRBD1, 6 bases. The germline V and J ends were trimmed by 8 bases and 4 bases, with 21 bases remaining between them. This CDR3 contains 15 residues. Looked up from germline, CDR1 is MGHRA and CDR2 is YSYEKL. The CDR3 DNA is TGCGCCAGCCGGACAGCGGCCCTCCTCGTTTACGAGCAGTACTTC. The encoded protein is CASRTAALLVYEQYF.

The chain couples TRBV24-1 to TRBJ1-1; D might be TRBD1 (5 bases). The V gene's germline CDR1 is KGHDR and CDR2 SFDVKD. Trimming removed 0 bases at V and 11 bases at J, with 12 bases between. The CDR3 length is 13 residues. Here the CDR3 DNA reads TGTGCCACCAGTGATTTGCAGGCAGGGAGGGCTTTCTTT. Translated: CATSDLQAGRAFF.

The rearrangement uses TRBV29-1 and TRBJ1-3, with D unclear. V was cut by 6 bases and J by 0 bases, with 18 bases left in between. This CDR3 has 16 amino acids. The germline V gene has CDR1 SQVTM and CDR2 ANQGSEA. CDR3 protein: CSVPRHSGFSGNTIYF. The DNA for the CDR3 is TGCAGCGTCCCACGCCATTCCGGTTTCTCTGGAAACACCATATATTTT.

This chain links TRBV2 with TRBJ1-3; D unresolved. In germline, CDR1 is SNHLY, CDR2 FYNNEI. Trimming removed 6 bases from V and 4 bases from J, with 7 bases in between. The CDR3 covers 12 residues. CDR3 DNA: TGTGCCAGCAGCGGAGCCGGAAACACCATATATTTT. Its translation: CASSGAGNTIYF. The full variable domain, completed using reference TRBV2 and TRBJ1-3, is EPEVTQTPSHQVTQMGQEVILRCVPISNHLYFYWYRQILGQKVEFLVSFYNNEISEKSEIFDDQFSVERPDGSNFTLKIRSTKLEDSAMYFCASSGAGNTIYFGEGSWLTVV.

The chain combines TRBV7-3 with TRBJ1-3; D is undetermined. V was trimmed by 5 bases and J by 0 bases, leaving 8 bases between them. Germline-derived CDR1 and CDR2 are SGHTA and FQGTGA. This CDR3 has 14 amino acids. The CDR3 region has the DNA TGTGCCAGCAGCCCTGGGAGCTCTGGAAACACCATATATTTT. It translates to CASSPGSSGNTIYF.

This CDR3 is CASSPIREQYF. CDR3 sequence (DNA): TGTGCCAGCAGCCCTATACGGGAGCAGTACTTC. This chain links TRBV7-9 with TRBJ2-7; the D is unclear. CDR1 is SEHNR, CDR2 FQNEAQ, per germline (reference sequence). The CDR3 totals 11 residues. V was trimmed by 5 bases and J by 7 bases, leaving 9 bases between them. Using reference TRBV7-9 and TRBJ2-7 for the parts outside the CDR3, the full variable domain is DTGVSQNPRHKITKRGQNVTFRCDPISEHNRLYWYRQTLGQGPEFLTYFQNEAQLEKSRLLSDRFSAERPKGSFSTLEIQRTEQGDSAMYLCASSPIREQYFGPGTRLTVT.

The CDR3 coding sequence is TGTGCCAGCAGCCAACGGAGCACAGATACGCAGTATTTT. Protein product: CASSQRSTDTQYF. V is TRBV3-1 (or the pseudogene TRBV3-2) and J is TRBJ2-3, with no clear D. This CDR3 contains 13 residues. The ends were cut back, 2 bases at V and 0 bases at J, with 3 bases in the middle. From germline, CDR1 is LGHDT and CDR2 YNNKEL (reference sequence).

The chain recombines TRBV11-2 with TRBJ1-5; D remains unclear. CDR1 and CDR2 from the germline V gene are SGHAT and FQNNGV. The CDR3 extends over 14 amino acids. The V end was cut by 6 bases, the J end by 3 bases, with 12 bases between. CDR3 in DNA: TGTGCCAGCAGGGGAGACATTTCCAATCAGCCCCAGCATTTT. Translating gives CASRGDISNQPQHF.